This TCR beta chain was captured in a study of cytomegalovirus exposure and HLA in healthy donors. Study results and caveats: High sensitivity and specificity were reportedly achieved when the classifier diagnosed cytomegalovirus status. A list of 150 or so TCR beta chains associated with cytomegalovirus was given.

CDR1 and CDR2 (germline): SGDLS, YYNGEE. CDR3 length equals 15 residues. The germline V and J ends were trimmed by 4 bases and 4 bases, with 17 bases remaining between them. Points on this clone: The antigen remains undetermined.

Profiling relied on immunoSEQ multiplex PCR, and the TCRdb table lists in-frame clones only, not all of them. The top ten clones hold about 0.8% of a sample with approximately 300,000 clones, roughly 90% of them seen once. The chain links TRBV9 to TRBJ1-2; D possibly corresponds to TRBD1 (6 bases). Sequenced sample: PBMCs. The clonotype was recovered from a young woman in good health and CMV-seronegative. The DNA for the CDR3 is TGTGCCAGCAGCCCCAACAGGGACCAAAGCTATGGCTACACCTTC. Translation: CASSPNRDQSYGYTF.